Each of the 14 T cell receptor beta chains below was sequenced from the same sample in a study of T cell responses to AZD1222 COVID-19 vaccine. Generated by immunoSEQ multiplex PCR, the TCRdb table keeps only in-frame clones and is missing some. The sample contains approximately 170,000 clones, roughly 88% of which appear only once. This material consisted of peripheral blood, taken 28 days after the second AZD1222 dose. The receptors derive from an adult who received the AZD1222 COVID-19 vaccine.

The V gene is TRBV5-1, the J gene TRBJ2-1; D remains ambiguous. Between the trimmed V and J ends, which lost 4 bases and 0 bases, there was a span of 8 bases. This CDR3 is 14 amino acids long. Germline V gene sequence: CDR1 SGHRS, CDR2 YFSETQ. The CDR3 DNA reads TGCGCCAGCAGCCTGGGAAGCTCCTACAATGAGCAGTTCTTC. It encodes CASSLGSSYNEQFF.

The genes are TRBV6-1 and TRBJ1-5; no definite D call. Between the trimmed V and J ends, which lost 2 bases and 5 bases, there was a span of 7 bases. This CDR3 region has 13 residues. The V gene's germline CDR1 is MNHNS and CDR2 SASEGT. The CDR3 is CASSERVDQPQHF. DNA of the CDR3: TGTGCCAGCAGTGAACGGGTGGATCAGCCCCAGCATTTT.

The V call is TRBV7-6, the J call TRBJ2-7, with 9 nucleotides matching TRBD1. J lost 1 base, V lost 6 bases, and 7 bases had no gene match. The CDR3 covers 15 residues. Per the germline V gene, CDR1 is SGHVS and CDR2 is FNYEAQ. The CDR3 DNA is TGTGCCAGCAGTTTTCCGGGACAGGGTTCCTACGAGCAGTACTTC. This translates into CASSFPGQGSYEQYF.

The J gene is TRBJ1-6, the V gene TRBV5-1; no firm D call. V shed 0 bases and J shed 4 bases, with 5 bases lying between them. CDR1 and CDR2 (germline): SGHRS, YFSETQ. This CDR3 region has 14 residues. CDR3 region: CASSLDGYNSPLHF. The CDR3 DNA is TGCGCCAGCAGCTTGGACGGGTATAATTCACCCCTCCACTTT.

The rearrangement links TRBV7-8 to TRBJ1-5; TRBD1 might be the D (6 bases). The CDR3 consists of 14 residues. In germline, CDR1 is SGHVS, CDR2 FQNEAQ. Trimming removed 5 bases at V and 5 bases at J, with 13 bases between. CDR3 residues: CASSPRQVYQPQHF. The CDR3 region has the DNA TGTGCCAGCAGCCCCCGACAGGTCTATCAGCCCCAGCATTTT.

This clone was seen only once. This chain joins TRBV21-1 and TRBJ2-5. TRBV21-1 is designated a pseudogene. The CDR3 is 15 amino acids. Here the CDR3 DNA reads TGTGCCAGCAGCAAAGCGCTAGGCAGGCAAGAGACCCAGTACTTC. Encoded protein: CASSKALGRQETQYF.

This clone came up a few times. The chain joins TRBV4-2 to TRBJ1-1, with D unclear. There are 13 residues in the CDR3. Looked up from germline, CDR1 is LGHNA and CDR2 is YNFKEQ. Trimming shortened V by 2 bases and J by 1 base, and 5 bases separated the two germline ends. The CDR3 loop reads CASSQNRNTEAFF. The CDR3 bases are TGTGCCAGCAGCCAAAATAGGAACACTGAAGCTTTCTTT.

J is TRBJ1-2 and V is TRBV27; tentatively, D is TRBD1 (6 bases). CDR3 length: 15 amino acids. Trimming pared 5 bases from V and 3 bases from J, leaving 16 bases between. Per germline, CDR1 MNHEY and CDR2 SMNVEV (reference sequence). CDR3 DNA sequence: TGTGCCAGCAGTCCCATGCGGGGGGCTGACTATGGCTACACCTTC. Protein product: CASSPMRGADYGYTF.

The table lists this clone with a few counts. The V call is TRBV19, the J call TRBJ2-2; D possibly corresponds to TRBD1 (5 bases). Germline CDR1 reads LNHDA; CDR2 reads SQIVND (reference sequence). Trimming took off 3 bases at V and 1 base at J, with 9 bases between the two ends. The CDR3 length is 15 residues. The CDR3 nucleotides read TGTGCCAGTAGTATCCCAGGGCTGAACACCGGGGAGCTGTTTTTT. This codes for CASSIPGLNTGELFF.

The chain carries TRBV11-3 and TRBJ2-4; D is possibly TRBD1 (6 bases). The CDR3 is 13 amino acids. V lost 5 bases and J 6 bases, leaving 11 bases between the germline ends. Per germline, CDR1 SGHNT and CDR2 YENEEA. The CDR3 loop is CASSPTGGNIQYF. CDR3 sequence (DNA): TGTGCCAGCAGCCCGACAGGAGGAAACATTCAGTACTTC.

The chain couples TRBV7-2 to TRBJ2-2; TRBD1 agrees at 10 bases. The CDR3 extends over 15 amino acids. Germline assignment: CDR1 SGHTA and CDR2 FQGNSA. V was pared by 7 bases and J by 5 bases, with 7 bases of the junction left unmatched. The CDR3 here is CASIPGTGDTGELFF. DNA of the CDR3: TGTGCCAGCATCCCCGGGACAGGGGATACCGGGGAGCTGTTTTTT.

The chain carries TRBV19 and TRBJ1-6; 8 bases map to TRBD1. The junction had 10 bases not matched to a gene; V was cut back by 4 bases and J by 11 bases. This CDR3 has 15 amino acids. CDR1 LNHDA and CDR2 SQIVND come from the germline V gene (reference sequence). The CDR3 region has the DNA TGTGCCAGTAGTACTGGACAGGGTCCGTATACACCCCTCCACTTT. Its translation: CASSTGQGPYTPLHF.

This clone showed up just a few times. For the CDR3, the DNA is TGTGCCAGCAGCTTAGGAGGATTGAGAGGGACTGAAGCTTTCTTT. Its translation is CASSLGGLRGTEAFF. This chain joins TRBV7-6 and TRBJ1-1; no clear D. V was trimmed by 1 base and J by 5 bases, leaving 14 bases between them. This CDR3 comprises 15 residues. Germline V gene sequence: CDR1 SGHVS, CDR2 FNYEAQ.

V gene TRBV6-5 combines with J gene TRBJ1-1; possibly TRBD1 for D (5 bases). Per germline, CDR1 MNHEY and CDR2 SVGAGI. The CDR3 is 11 amino acids. V shed 11 bases and J shed 4 bases, with 11 bases lying between them. The CDR3 coding sequence is TGTGCCGGGGGGGTGGGCACTGAAGCTTTCTTT. Encoded protein: CAGGVGTEAFF.